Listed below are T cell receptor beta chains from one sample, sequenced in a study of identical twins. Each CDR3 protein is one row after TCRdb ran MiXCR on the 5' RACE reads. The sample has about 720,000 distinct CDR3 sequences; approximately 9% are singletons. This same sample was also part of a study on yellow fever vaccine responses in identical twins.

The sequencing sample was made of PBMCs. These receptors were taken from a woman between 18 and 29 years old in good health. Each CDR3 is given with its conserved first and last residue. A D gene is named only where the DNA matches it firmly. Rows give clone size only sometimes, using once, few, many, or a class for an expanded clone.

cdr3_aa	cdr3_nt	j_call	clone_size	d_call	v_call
CATEGQGYNEQFF	TGTGCCACCGAGGGACAGGGCTACAATGAGCAGTTCTTC	TRBJ2-1	many	TRBD1	TRBV10-3
CASSPPGTASKKLFF	TGTGCCAGCAGTCCTCCTGGGACAGCGAGTAAAAAACTGTTTTTT	TRBJ1-4	many	TRBD1	TRBV12-3/TRBV12-4
CSAWTSGGSGANVLTF	TGCAGTGCGTGGACTAGCGGGGGCTCTGGGGCCAACGTCCTGACTTTC	TRBJ2-6	NA	TRBD2	TRBV20-1
CASSDTLFYNEQFF	TGTGCCAGTAGCGACACTTTATTTTACAATGAGCAGTTCTTC	TRBJ2-1	few	NA	TRBV19
CASSFLGIQYF	TGTGCCAGCAGCTTCTTAGGCATTCAGTACTTC	TRBJ2-4	many	NA	TRBV5-6
CASSPGLAGRETQYF	TGCGCCAGCAGCCCTGGACTAGCTGGAAGAGAGACCCAGTACTTC	TRBJ2-5	few	TRBD2	TRBV5-1
CSASLWEQGEETQYF	TGCAGTGCTAGTTTATGGGAACAGGGGGAAGAGACCCAGTACTTC	TRBJ2-5	many	TRBD1	TRBV20-1
CASSLMGGANVLTF	TGTGCCAGCAGTTTAATGGGGGGGGCCAACGTCCTGACTTTC	TRBJ2-6	few	NA	TRBV28
CSGSGTGSSYEQYF	TGCAGCGGCTCCGGGACAGGGAGCTCCTACGAGCAGTACTTC	TRBJ2-7	NA	TRBD1	TRBV29-1
CASSVASGALNEQFF	TGTGCCAGCAGCGTAGCTAGCGGGGCCCTCAATGAGCAGTTCTTC	TRBJ2-1	few	TRBD2	TRBV9
CASWDREGSEQFF	TGCGCCAGCTGGGACAGGGAAGGGAGTGAGCAGTTCTTC	TRBJ2-1	NA	TRBD1	TRBV5-1
CATSDFVVGGVFTGELFF	TGTGCCACCAGTGATTTCGTTGTGGGAGGGGTGTTCACCGGGGAGCTGTTTTTT	TRBJ2-2	few	TRBD2	TRBV24-1
CASSQPGTSGIQETQYF	TGTGCCAGCAGCCAGCCCGGGACTAGCGGGATCCAAGAGACCCAGTACTTC	TRBJ2-5	few	TRBD2	TRBV3-1
CASSLQGWAEAFF	TGTGCCAGCAGCTTACAGGGGTGGGCTGAAGCTTTCTTT	TRBJ1-1	few	NA	TRBV11-2
CASTPRGRSRNQPQHF	TGTGCCAGCACCCCTCGCGGGAGAAGCCGCAATCAGCCCCAGCATTTT	TRBJ1-5	few	NA	TRBV28
CASSQLTGGTGANVLTF	TGCGCCAGCAGCCAATTGACGGGCGGAACCGGGGCCAACGTCCTGACTTTC	TRBJ2-6	NA	NA	TRBV4-1
CAITSGTAAYEQYF	TGTGCCATCACCTCCGGGACGGCGGCCTACGAGCAGTACTTC	TRBJ2-7	NA	NA	TRBV10-3
CASSPQLAGTSTDTQYF	TGTGCCAGCAGCCCCCAACTAGCGGGGACATCCACAGATACGCAGTATTTT	TRBJ2-3	NA	TRBD2	TRBV7-2
CASSSPGQTPYEQYF	TGTGCCAGCAGTTCACCGGGACAGACCCCCTACGAGCAGTACTTC	TRBJ2-7	few	TRBD1	TRBV6-2/TRBV6-3
CASSETQGRNQPQHF	TGTGCCAGCAGTGAAACACAGGGGAGGAATCAGCCCCAGCATTTT	TRBJ1-5	many	TRBD1	TRBV9
CASSQDSEGLVYEQYF	TGCGCCAGCAGCCAAGATTCCGAGGGGTTGGTATACGAGCAGTACTTC	TRBJ2-7	few	NA	TRBV4-3
CATSDSVRRALGDTQYF	TGTGCCACCAGTGATTCGGTGCGGCGGGCCCTGGGAGATACGCAGTATTTT	TRBJ2-3	many	NA	TRBV24-1
CASSSGTSVRETQYF	TGTGCCAGCAGTTCCGGGACTAGCGTAAGAGAGACCCAGTACTTC	TRBJ2-5	many	TRBD2	TRBV12-3/TRBV12-4
CATGGETQYF	TGTGCCACAGGAGGGGAGACCCAGTACTTC	TRBJ2-5	few	NA	TRBV24-1
CASSQDGSTGRETQYF	TGTGCCAGCAGCCAAGATGGAAGTACAGGGAGAGAGACCCAGTACTTC	TRBJ2-5	many	NA	TRBV3-1
CASSLRSIPPVDEQYF	TGTGCCAGCAGCTTAAGGAGTATCCCCCCGGTCGACGAGCAGTACTTC	TRBJ2-7	few	NA	TRBV7-2
CASSRTGFEETQYF	TGTGCCAGCAGCCGTACAGGGTTTGAAGAGACCCAGTACTTC	TRBJ2-5	NA	NA	TRBV7-3
CASSQEEGLTGNEKLFF	TGTGCCAGCAGCCAAGAGGAGGGGTTAACGGGTAATGAAAAACTGTTTTTT	TRBJ1-4	few	NA	TRBV4-2
CASSLRVRFYNEQFF	TGTGCCAGCAGCTTGCGCGTGAGATTTTACAATGAGCAGTTCTTC	TRBJ2-1	many	NA	TRBV5-6
CASSQDRGLFAGELFF	TGCGCCAGCAGCCAAGACAGGGGGCTTTTCGCCGGGGAGCTGTTTTTT	TRBJ2-2	NA	TRBD1	TRBV4-1
CASSLGSVSGELFF	TGCGCCAGCAGCTTAGGGTCGGTCTCCGGGGAGCTGTTTTTT	TRBJ2-2	many	NA	TRBV5-1
CSARDLALEQYF	TGCAGTGCTAGAGATTTAGCGCTCGAGCAGTACTTC	TRBJ2-7	NA	NA	TRBV20-1
CASSFKAGGEQFF	TGTGCCAGCAGTTTTAAAGCAGGAGGTGAGCAGTTCTTC	TRBJ2-1	few	NA	TRBV2
CASSSSGQGSYEQYF	TGTGCCAGCAGTTCCTCGGGACAGGGATCCTACGAGCAGTACTTC	TRBJ2-7	few	TRBD1	TRBV28
CASSLMGTHEQYF	TGTGCCAGCAGTTTAATGGGGACACACGAGCAGTACTTC	TRBJ2-7	NA	NA	TRBV27
CASHLIGRVTGELFF	TGTGCCAGCCACTTGATCGGAAGGGTGACCGGGGAGCTGTTTTTT	TRBJ2-2	many	NA	TRBV5-6
CSATSGVVSTEAFF	TGCAGTGCTACATCAGGGGTTGTGAGCACTGAAGCTTTCTTT	TRBJ1-1	many	NA	TRBV20-1
CASSQEGGITDTQYF	TGCGCCAGCAGCCAAGAGGGGGGAATCACAGATACGCAGTATTTT	TRBJ2-3	NA	NA	TRBV4-3
CASSYPPGLADQETQYF	TGTGCCAGCAGTTACCCTCCGGGACTAGCGGACCAAGAGACCCAGTACTTC	TRBJ2-5	few	TRBD2	TRBV6-2/TRBV6-3
CASSQEGLVGQYF	TGTGCCAGCAGCCAAGAGGGTCTAGTTGGGCAGTACTTC	TRBJ2-7	many	NA	TRBV3-1
CASSSNRGPGANVLTF	TGCGCCAGCAGCTCTAACAGGGGGCCAGGGGCCAACGTCCTGACTTTC	TRBJ2-6	NA	TRBD1	TRBV5-1
CASSLYGQGNTGELFF	TGTGCCAGCAGCTTATACGGACAGGGGAACACCGGGGAGCTGTTTTTT	TRBJ2-2	few	TRBD1	TRBV7-6